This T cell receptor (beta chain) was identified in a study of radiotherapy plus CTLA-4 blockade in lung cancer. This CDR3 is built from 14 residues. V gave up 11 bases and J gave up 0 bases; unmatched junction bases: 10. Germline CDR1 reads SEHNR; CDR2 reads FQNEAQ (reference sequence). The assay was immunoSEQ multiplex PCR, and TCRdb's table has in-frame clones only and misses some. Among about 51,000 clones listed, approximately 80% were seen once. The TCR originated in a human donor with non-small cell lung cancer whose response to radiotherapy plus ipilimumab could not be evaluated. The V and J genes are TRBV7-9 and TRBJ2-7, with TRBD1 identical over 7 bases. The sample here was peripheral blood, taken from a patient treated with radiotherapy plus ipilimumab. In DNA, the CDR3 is TGTGCCGTACACCCACGGGACAGCTCCTACGAGCAGTACTTC. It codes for CAVHPRDSSYEQYF.